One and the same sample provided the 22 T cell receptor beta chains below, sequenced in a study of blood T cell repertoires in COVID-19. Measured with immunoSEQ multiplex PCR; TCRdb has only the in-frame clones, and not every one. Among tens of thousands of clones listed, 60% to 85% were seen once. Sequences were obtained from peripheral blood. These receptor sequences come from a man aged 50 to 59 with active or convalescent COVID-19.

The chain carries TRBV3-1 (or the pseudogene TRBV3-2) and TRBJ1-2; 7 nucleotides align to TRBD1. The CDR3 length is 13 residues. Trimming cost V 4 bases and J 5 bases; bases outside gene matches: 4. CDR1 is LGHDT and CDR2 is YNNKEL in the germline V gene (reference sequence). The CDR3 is CASSRQGPYGYTF. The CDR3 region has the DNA TGTGCCAGCAGCCGACAGGGCCCGTATGGCTACACCTTC.

The CDR3 region has the DNA TGTGCCATCAGTGAGCCGACAGAGAACACTGAAGCTTTCTTT. This translates into CAISEPTENTEAFF. This rearrangement joins TRBV10-3 to TRBJ1-1, with D maybe TRBD1 (5 bases). V was cut by 2 bases and J by 1 base, with 8 bases left in between. CDR3 length equals 14 residues. Germline V lookup: CDR1 ENHRY, CDR2 SYGVKD.

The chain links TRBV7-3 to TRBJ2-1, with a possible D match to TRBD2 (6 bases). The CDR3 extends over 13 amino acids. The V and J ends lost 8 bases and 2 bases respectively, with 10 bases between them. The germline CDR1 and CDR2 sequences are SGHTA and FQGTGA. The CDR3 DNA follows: TGTGCCAGCGCGCGGGGAACCTACAATGAGCAGTTCTTC. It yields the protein CASARGTYNEQFF.

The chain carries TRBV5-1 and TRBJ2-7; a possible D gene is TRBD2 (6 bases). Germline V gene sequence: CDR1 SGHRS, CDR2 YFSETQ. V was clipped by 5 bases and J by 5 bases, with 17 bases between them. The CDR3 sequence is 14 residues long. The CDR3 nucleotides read TGCGCCAGCAGAGAACTGGGACTCCTTAACGAGCAGTACTTC. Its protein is CASRELGLLNEQYF.

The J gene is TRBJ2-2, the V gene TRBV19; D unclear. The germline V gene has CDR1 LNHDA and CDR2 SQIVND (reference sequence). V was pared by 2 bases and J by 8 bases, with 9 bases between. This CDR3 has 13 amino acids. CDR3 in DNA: TGTGCCAGTAGTATAAATGCGAGGGGGGAGCTGTTTTTT. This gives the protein CASSINARGELFF.

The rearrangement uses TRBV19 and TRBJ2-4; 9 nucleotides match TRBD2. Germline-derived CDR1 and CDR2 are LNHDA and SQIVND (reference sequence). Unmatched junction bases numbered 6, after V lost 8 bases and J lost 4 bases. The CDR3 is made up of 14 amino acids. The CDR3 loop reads CASDEAGGKNIQYF. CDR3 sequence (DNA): TGTGCCAGTGACGAGGCGGGAGGGAAAAACATTCAGTACTTC.

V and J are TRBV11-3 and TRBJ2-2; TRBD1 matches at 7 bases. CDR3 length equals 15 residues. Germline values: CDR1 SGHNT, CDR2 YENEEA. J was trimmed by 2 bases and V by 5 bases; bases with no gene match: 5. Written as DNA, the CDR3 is TGTGCCAGCAGCACACGACAGGGTAACACCGGGGAGCTGTTTTTT. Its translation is CASSTRQGNTGELFF.

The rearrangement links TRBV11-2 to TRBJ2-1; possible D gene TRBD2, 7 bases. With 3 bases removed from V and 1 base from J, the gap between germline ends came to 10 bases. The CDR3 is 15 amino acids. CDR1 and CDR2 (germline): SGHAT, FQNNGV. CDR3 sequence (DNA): TGTGCCAGCAGCTTGGGGGGGCAGTCCTACAATGAGCAGTTCTTC. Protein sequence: CASSLGGQSYNEQFF.

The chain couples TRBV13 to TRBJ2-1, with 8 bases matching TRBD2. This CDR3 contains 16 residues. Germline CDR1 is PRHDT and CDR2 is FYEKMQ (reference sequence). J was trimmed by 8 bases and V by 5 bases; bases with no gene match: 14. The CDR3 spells CASSPSAAGGRHEQFF. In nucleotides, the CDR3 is TGTGCCAGCAGCCCCTCCGCCGCGGGAGGTCGACATGAGCAGTTCTTC.

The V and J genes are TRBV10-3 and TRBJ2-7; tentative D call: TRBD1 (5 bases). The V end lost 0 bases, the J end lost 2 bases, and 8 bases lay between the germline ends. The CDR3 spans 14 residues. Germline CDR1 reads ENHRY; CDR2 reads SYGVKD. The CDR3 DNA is TGTGCCATCAGTGAGTCGAGACAGACCTACGAGCAGTACTTC. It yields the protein CAISESRQTYEQYF.

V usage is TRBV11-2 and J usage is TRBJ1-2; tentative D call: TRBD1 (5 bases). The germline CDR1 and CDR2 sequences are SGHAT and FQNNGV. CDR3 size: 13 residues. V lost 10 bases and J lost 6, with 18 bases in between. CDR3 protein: CATADILGNGYTF. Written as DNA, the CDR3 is TGTGCCACCGCGGACATTTTGGGGAATGGCTACACCTTC.

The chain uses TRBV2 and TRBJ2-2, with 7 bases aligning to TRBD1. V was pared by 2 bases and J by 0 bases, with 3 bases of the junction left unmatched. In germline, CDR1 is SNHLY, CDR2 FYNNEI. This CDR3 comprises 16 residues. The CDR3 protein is CASSEWGQSNTGELFF. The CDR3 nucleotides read TGTGCCAGCAGTGAATGGGGACAGTCGAACACCGGGGAGCTGTTTTTT.

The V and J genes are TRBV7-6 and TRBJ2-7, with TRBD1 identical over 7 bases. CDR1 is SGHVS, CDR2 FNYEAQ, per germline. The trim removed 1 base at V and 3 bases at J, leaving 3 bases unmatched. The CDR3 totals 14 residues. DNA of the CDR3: TGTGCCAGCAGCTTAGTTGACAGGGTCTACGAGCAGTACTTC. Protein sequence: CASSLVDRVYEQYF.

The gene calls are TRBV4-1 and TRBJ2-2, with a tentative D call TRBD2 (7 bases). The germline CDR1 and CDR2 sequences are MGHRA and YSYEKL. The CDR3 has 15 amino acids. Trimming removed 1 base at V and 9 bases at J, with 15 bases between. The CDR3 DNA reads TGCGCCAGCAGCCAAGGCGGGGGCGGTCACCGGGAGCTGTTTTTT. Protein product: CASSQGGGGHRELFF.

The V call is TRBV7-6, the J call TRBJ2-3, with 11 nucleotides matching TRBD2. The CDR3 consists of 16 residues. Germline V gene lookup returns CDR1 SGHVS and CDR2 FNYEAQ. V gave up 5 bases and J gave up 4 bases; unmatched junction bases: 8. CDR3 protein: CASSLLAGGLADTQYF. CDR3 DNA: TGTGCCAGCAGCCTCTTAGCGGGGGGGCTCGCAGATACGCAGTATTTT.

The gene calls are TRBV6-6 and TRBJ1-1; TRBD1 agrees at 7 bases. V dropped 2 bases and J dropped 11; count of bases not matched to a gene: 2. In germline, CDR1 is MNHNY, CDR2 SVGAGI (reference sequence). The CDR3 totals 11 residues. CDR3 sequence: CASSYGQAAFF. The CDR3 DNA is TGTGCCAGCAGTTACGGACAGGCCGCTTTCTTT.

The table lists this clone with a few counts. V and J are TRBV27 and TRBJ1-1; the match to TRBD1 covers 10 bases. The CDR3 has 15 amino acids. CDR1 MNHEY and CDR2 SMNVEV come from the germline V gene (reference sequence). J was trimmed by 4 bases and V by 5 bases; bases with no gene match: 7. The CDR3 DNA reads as TGTGCCAGCAGTCCTCGACAGGGGGCGACCACTGAAGCTTTCTTT. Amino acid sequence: CASSPRQGATTEAFF.

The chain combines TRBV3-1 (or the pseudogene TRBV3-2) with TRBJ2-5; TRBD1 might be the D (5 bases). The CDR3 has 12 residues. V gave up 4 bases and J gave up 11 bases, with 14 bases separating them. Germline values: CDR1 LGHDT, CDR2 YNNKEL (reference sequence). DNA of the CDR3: TGTGCCAGCAGCCTTCTATCTACAGGACAGTACTTC. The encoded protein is CASSLLSTGQYF.

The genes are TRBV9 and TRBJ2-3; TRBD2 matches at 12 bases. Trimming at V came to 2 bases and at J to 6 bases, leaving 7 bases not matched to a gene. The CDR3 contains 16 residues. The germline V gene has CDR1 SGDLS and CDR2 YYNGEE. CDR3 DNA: TGTGCCAGCAGCGTGACTAGCGGGGGCCCCGGGGATACGCAGTATTTT. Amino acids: CASSVTSGGPGDTQYF. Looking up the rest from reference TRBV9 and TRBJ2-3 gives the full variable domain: DSGVTQTPKHLITATGQRVTLRCSPRSGDLSVYWYQQSLDQGLQFLIQYYNGEERAKGNILERFSAQQFPDLHSELNLSSLELGDSALYFCASSVTSGGPGDTQYFGPGTRLTVL.

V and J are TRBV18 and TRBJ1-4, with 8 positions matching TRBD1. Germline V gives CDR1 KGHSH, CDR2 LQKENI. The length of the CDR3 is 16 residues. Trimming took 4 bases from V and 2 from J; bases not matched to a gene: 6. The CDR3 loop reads CASSRDPGGTNEKLFF. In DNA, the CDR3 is TGTGCCAGCTCACGGGATCCAGGGGGCACTAATGAAAAACTGTTTTTT. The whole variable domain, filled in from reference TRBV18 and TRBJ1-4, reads NAGVMQNPRHLVRRRGQEARLRCSPMKGHSHVYWYRQLPEEGLKFMVYLQKENIIDESGMPKERFSAEFPKEGPSILRIQQVVRGDSAAYFCASSRDPGGTNEKLFFGSGTQLSVL.

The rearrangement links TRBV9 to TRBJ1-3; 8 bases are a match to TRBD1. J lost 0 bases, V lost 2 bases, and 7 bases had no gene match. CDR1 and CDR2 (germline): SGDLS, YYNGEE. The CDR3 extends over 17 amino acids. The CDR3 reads CASSVRDRGSSGNTIYF. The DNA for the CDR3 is TGTGCCAGCAGCGTTCGAGACAGGGGTAGCTCTGGAAACACCATATATTTT.

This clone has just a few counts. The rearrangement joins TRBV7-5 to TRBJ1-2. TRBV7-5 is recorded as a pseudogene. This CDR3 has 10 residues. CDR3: CVRILDGYTF. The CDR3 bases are TGTGTCAGAATCCTTGATGGCTACACCTTC.